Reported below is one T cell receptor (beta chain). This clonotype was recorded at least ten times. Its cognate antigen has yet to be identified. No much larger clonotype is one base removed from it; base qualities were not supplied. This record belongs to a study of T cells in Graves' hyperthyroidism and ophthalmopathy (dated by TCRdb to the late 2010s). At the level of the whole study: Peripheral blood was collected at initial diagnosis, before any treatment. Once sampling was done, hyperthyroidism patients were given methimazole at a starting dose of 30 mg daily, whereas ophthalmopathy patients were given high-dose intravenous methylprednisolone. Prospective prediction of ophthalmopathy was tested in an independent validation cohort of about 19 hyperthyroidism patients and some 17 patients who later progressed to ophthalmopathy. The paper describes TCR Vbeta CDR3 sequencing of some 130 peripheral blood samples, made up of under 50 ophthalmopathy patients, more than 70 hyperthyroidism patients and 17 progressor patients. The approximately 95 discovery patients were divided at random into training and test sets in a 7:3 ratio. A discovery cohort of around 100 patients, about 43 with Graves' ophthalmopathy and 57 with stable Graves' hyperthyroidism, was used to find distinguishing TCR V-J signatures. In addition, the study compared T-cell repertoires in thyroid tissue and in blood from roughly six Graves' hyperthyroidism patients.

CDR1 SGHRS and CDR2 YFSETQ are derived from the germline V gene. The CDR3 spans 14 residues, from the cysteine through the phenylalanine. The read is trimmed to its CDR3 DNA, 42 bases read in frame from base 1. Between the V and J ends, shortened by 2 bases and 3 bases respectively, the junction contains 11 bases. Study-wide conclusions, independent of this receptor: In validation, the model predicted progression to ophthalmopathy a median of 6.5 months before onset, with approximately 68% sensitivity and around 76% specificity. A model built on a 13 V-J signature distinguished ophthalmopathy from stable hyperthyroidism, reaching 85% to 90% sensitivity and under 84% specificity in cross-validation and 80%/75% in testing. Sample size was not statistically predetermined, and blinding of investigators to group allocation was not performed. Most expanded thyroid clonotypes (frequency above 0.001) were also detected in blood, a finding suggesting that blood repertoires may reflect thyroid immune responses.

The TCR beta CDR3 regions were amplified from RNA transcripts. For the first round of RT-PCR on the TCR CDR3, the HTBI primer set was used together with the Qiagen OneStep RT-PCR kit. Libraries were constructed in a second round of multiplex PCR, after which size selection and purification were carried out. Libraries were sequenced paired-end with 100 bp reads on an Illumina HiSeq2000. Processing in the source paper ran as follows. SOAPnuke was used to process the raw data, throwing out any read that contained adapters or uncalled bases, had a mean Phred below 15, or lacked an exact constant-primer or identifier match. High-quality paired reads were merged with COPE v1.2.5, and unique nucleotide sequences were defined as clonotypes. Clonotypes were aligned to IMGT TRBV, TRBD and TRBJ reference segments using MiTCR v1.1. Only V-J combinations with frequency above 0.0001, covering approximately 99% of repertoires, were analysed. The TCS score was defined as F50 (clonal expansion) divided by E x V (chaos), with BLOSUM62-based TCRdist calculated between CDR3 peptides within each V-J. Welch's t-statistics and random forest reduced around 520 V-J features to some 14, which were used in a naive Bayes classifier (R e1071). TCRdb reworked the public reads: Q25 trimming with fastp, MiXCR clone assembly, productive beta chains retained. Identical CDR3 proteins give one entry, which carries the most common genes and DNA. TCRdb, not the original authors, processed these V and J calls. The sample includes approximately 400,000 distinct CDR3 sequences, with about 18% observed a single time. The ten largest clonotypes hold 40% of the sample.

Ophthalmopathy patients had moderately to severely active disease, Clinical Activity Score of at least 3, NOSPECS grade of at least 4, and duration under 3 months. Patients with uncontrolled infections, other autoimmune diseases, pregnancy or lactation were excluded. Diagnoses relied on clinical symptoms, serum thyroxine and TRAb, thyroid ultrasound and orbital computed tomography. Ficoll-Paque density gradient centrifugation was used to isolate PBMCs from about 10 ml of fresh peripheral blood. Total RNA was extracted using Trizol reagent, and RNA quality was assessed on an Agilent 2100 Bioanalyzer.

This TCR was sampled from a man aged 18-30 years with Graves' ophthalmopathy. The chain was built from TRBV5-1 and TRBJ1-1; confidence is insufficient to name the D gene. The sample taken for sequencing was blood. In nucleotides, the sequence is TGCGCCAGCAGCTTACTCAGCCGTGACACTGAAGCTTTCTTT. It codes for CASSLLSRDTEAFF.